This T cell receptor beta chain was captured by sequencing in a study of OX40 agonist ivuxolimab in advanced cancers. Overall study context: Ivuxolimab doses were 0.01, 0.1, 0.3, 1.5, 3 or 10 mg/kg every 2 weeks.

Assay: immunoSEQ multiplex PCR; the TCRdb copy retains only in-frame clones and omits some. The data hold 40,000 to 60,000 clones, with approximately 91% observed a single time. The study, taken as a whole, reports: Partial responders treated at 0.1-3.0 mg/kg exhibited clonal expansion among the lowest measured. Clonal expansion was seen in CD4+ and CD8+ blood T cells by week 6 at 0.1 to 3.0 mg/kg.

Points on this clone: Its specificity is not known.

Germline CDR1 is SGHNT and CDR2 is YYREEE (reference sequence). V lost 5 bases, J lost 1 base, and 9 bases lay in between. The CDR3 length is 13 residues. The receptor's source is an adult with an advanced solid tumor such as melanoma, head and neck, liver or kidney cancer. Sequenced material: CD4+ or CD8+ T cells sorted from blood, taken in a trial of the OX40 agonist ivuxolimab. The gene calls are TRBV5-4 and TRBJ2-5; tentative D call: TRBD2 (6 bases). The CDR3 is CASRGGTQETQYF. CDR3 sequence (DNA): TGTGCCAGCAGGGGGGGAACCCAAGAGACCCAGTACTTC.